Below are 2 T cell receptor beta chains sequenced from a single sample in a study of OX40 agonist ivuxolimab in advanced cancers. Profiled with immunoSEQ multiplex PCR; TCRdb holds only in-frame clones, not every one. Counted here are roughly 72,000 clones, over 90% occurring once; the ten biggest clones make up around 16%. The sequences come from CD4+ or CD8+ T cells sorted from blood, collected in a trial of the OX40 agonist ivuxolimab. The origin of the receptors is an adult with an advanced solid tumor such as melanoma, head and neck, liver or kidney cancer.

The rearrangement uses TRBV5-1 and TRBJ1-1; the D gene is possibly TRBD1 (5 bases). The CDR3 contains 13 residues. V gave up 0 bases and J gave up 5 bases, with 8 bases separating them. Germline CDR1 is SGHRS and CDR2 is YFSETQ. As DNA, the CDR3 is TGCGCCAGCAGCTTGGGAGGGGTTACTGAAGCTTTCTTT. Amino acid sequence: CASSLGGVTEAFF.

This clone was recorded once. The rearrangement links TRBV5-4 to TRBJ2-7, with D possibly being TRBD1 (6 bases). Germline CDR1 and CDR2: SGHNT and YYREEE (reference sequence). The length of the CDR3 is 13 residues. Trimming took off 2 bases at V and 6 bases at J, with 12 bases between the two ends. The CDR3 DNA reads TGTGCCAGCAGCTTACCAGGGGCTAGCGAGCAGTACTTC. It specifies CASSLPGASEQYF.